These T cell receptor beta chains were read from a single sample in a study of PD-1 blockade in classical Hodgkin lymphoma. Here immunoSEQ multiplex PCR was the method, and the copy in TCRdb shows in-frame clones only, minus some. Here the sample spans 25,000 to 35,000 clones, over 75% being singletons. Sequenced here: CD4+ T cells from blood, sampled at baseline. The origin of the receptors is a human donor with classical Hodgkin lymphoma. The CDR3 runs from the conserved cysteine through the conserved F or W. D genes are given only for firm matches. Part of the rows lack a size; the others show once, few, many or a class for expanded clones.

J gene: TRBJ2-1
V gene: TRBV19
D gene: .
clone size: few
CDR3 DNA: TGTGCCAGTAGTATAGTAACCGGCTCCTACAATGAGCAGTTCTTC
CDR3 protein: CASSIVTGSYNEQFF

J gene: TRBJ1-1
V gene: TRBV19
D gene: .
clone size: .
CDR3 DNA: TGTGCCAGTAGTCTTGGGACGAACCTGAACACTGAAGCTTTCTTT
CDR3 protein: CASSLGTNLNTEAFF

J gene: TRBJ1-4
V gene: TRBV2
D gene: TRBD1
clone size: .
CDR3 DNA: TGTGCCAGCAGTGGGGACAGGGACCGAAAACTGTTTTTT
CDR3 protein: CASSGDRDRKLFF

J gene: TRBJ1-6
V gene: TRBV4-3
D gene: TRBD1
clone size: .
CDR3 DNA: TGCGCCAGCAGCCCCGCGCCCTTGACAGGGGCTAATTCACCCCTCCACTTT
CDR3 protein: CASSPAPLTGANSPLHF

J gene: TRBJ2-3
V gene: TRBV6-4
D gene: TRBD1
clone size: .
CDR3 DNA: TGTGCCAGGGTTGACAGGGTGGTGAGGACAGATACGCAGTATTTT
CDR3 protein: CARVDRVVRTDTQYF

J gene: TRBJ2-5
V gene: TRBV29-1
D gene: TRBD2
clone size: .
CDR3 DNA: TGCAGCGTTGAAACATGGACGGGAGGGAACCAAGAGACCCAGTACTTC
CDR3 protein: CSVETWTGGNQETQYF

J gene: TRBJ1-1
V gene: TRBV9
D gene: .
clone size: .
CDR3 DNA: TGTGCCAGCAGCGTGGGGCAACGGAACACTGAAGCTTTCTTT
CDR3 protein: CASSVGQRNTEAFF

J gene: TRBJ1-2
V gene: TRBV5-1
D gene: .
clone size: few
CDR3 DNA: TGCGCCAGCAGCGACAGGTCGGGAAGTGGCTACACCTTC
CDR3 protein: CASSDRSGSGYTF

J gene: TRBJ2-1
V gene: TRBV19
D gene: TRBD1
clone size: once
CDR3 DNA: TGTGCCACCACCATGACAGGGGGCTATAACAATGAGCAGTTCTTC
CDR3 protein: CATTMTGGYNNEQFF

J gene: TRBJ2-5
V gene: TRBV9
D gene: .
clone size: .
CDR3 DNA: TGTGCCAGCAGCGTGTCCTTTTTTCCCCAAGAGACCCAGTACTTC
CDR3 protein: CASSVSFFPQETQYF

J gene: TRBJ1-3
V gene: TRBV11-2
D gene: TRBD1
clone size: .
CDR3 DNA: TGTGCCAGCAGCCTCGACAACAGGGGTGGGTCTGGAAACACCATATATTTT
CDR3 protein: CASSLDNRGGSGNTIYF

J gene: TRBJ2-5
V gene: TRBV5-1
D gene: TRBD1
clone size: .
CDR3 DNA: TGCGCCAGCAGCTTGAGGACAGGTGAAGAGACCCAGTACTTC
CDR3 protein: CASSLRTGEETQYF

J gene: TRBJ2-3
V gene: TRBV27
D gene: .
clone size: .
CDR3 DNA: TGTGCCAGCAGTTTAATAGCCGCAGATACGCAGTATTTT
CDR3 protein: CASSLIAADTQYF

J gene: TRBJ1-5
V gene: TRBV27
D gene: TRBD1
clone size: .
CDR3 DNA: TGTGCCAGCAGTCCAGGGACAGGGGGCAATCAGCCCCAGCATTTT
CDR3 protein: CASSPGTGGNQPQHF

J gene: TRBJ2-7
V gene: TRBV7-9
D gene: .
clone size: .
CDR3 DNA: TGTGCCAGCAGCTCTAAGAGCGGGTTCAGCTCCTACGAGCAGTACTTC
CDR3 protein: CASSSKSGFSSYEQYF

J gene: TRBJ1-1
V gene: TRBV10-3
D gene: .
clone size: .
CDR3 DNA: TGTGCCATCAGTGTGGGGCGTGAAGCTTTCTTT
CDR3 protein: CAISVGREAFF

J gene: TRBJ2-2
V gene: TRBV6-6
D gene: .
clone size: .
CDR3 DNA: TGTGCCAGCAGTTACAAGGGGTTTGGTGGGCTGTTTTTT
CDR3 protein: CASSYKGFGGLFF

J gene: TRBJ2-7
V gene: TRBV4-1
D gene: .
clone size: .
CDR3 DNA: TGCGCCAGCAGCCAACCCCGTAGCGAGAGCAGATCCTACGAGCAGTACTTC
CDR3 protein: CASSQPRSESRSYEQYF

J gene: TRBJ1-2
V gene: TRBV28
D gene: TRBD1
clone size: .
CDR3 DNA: TGTGCCAGCGGATGGGACAGGATAAACTGGGGCTACACCTTC
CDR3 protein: CASGWDRINWGYTF

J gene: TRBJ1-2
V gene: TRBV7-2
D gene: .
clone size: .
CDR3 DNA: TGTGCCAGCAGCTTACATACAGAAACTAACTATGGCTACACCTTC
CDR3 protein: CASSLHTETNYGYTF

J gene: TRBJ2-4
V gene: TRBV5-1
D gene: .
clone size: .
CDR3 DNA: TGCGCCAGCAGCCGCGCGGACAGCCTACAAAACATTCAGTACTTC
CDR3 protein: CASSRADSLQNIQYF

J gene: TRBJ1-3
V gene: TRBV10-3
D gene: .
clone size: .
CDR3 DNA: TGTGCCATCAGTGATATGGGGGCGATTAGTTGGAACACCATATATTTT
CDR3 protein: CAISDMGAISWNTIYF

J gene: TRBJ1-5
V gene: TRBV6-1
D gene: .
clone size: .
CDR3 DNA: TGTGCCAGCAGTGAGGCCCTTAGCAATCAGCCCCAGCATTTT
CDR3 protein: CASSEALSNQPQHF